This TCR beta chain came from a study of T cells in Graves' hyperthyroidism and ophthalmopathy. V was cut by 6 bases and J by 6 bases, with 18 bases left in between. The V gene's germline CDR1 is DFQATT and CDR2 SNEGSKA (reference sequence). The CDR3 has 14 amino acids. Each patient was aged 18 to 65 and had newly diagnosed hyperthyroidism of under 2 months' duration. In regard to this clonotype: Its antigen is unknown.

Whole-study results and caveats: A model of 13 V-J pairs discriminated ophthalmopathy from stable hyperthyroidism. Appearing also in blood were most of the thyroid clonotypes expanded above 0.001.

There were TCR beta CDR3 regions amplified from RNA transcripts. HTBI primers drove first-round RT-PCR of the TCR CDR3. A single record per CDR3 protein comes from TCRdb applying MiXCR to the multiplex PCR reads. Among 400,000 to 500,000 distinct CDR3 sequences listed, 14% were seen once. What was sequenced was blood. J is TRBJ2-1 and V is TRBV20-1; D is tentatively TRBD1 or TRBD2 (5 bases each). This clonotype was sampled from a woman between 18 and 29 years old with Graves' hyperthyroidism. CDR3 region: CSANPGPPANEQFF. The CDR3 DNA is TGCAGTGCCAACCCGGGACCTCCCGCCAATGAGCAGTTCTTC.